The present T cell receptor beta chain was sequenced within a study of shared clonotypes between healthy human individuals. Study-wide background: A couple of women and a few men aged 18 to 49 served as donors. Study-level points and caveats: Only a few donors were included, so the genetic and exposure-history diversity represented was limited.

Turning to this clone: The antigen is undetermined.

The CDR3 is 14 amino acids. V shed 3 bases and J shed 1 base, with 8 bases lying between them. The germline CDR1 and CDR2 sequences are SGHTA and FQGTGA. Some clones are missing from TCRdb's copy, which holds only in-frame ones; the method was immunoSEQ multiplex PCR. This table has about 600,000 clones, roughly four fifths appearing once. V and J are TRBV7-3 and TRBJ2-3; D may be TRBD2 (6 bases). Sample: PBMCs. This TCR was recovered from a woman aged 40-49 years in good health. Some clones in this sample may be carry-over from other donors' samples. The CDR3 reads CASSFGTGTDTQYF. The CDR3 coding sequence is TGTGCCAGCAGCTTTGGGACTGGCACAGATACGCAGTATTTT.